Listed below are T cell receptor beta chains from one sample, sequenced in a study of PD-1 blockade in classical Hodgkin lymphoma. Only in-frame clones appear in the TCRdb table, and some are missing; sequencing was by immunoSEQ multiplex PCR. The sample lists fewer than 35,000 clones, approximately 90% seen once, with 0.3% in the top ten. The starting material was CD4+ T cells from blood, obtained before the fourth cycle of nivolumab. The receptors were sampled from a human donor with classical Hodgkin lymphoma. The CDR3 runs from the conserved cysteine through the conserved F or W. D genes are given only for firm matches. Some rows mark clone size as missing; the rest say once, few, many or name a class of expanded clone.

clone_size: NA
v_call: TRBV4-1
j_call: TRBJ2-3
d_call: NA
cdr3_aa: CASSLAGTPTDTQYF
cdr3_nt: TGCGCCAGCAGCCTCGCCGGGACTCCCACAGATACGCAGTATTTT

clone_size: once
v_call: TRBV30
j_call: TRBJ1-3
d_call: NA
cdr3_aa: CAWNDLPAGNTIYF
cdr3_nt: TGTGCCTGGAACGACCTACCGGCTGGAAACACCATATATTTT

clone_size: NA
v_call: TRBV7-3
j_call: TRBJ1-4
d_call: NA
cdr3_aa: CASSPDTKEKLFF
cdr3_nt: TGTGCCAGCAGCCCCGACACGAAGGAAAAACTGTTTTTT

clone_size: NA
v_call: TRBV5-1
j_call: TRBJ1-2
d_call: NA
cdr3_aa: CASSLGPAYGYTF
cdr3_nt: TGCGCCAGCAGCTTGGGTCCGGCCTATGGCTACACCTTC

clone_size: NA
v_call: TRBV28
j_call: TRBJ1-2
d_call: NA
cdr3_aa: CASSPDRNPYGYTF
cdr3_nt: TGTGCCAGCAGTCCGGACAGAAACCCCTATGGCTACACCTTC

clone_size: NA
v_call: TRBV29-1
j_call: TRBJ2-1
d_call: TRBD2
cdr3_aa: CSGLGLAGGYEQFF
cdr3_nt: TGCAGCGGGCTGGGACTAGCGGGAGGCTATGAGCAGTTCTTC

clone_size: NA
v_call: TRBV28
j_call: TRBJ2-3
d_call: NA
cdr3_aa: CASSSLADTQYF
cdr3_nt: TGTGCCAGCAGCTCATTAGCAGATACGCAGTATTTT

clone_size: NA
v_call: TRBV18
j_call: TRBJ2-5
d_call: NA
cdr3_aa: CASSPPQETQYF
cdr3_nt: TGTGCCAGCTCACCACCCCAAGAGACCCAGTACTTC

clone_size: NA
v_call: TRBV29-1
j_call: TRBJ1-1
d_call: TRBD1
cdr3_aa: CSVFRDRAPQGNTEAFF
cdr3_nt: TGCAGCGTGTTCCGGGACAGGGCACCTCAGGGAAACACTGAAGCTTTCTTT

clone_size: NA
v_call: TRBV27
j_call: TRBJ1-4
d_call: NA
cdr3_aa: CASSPGLRNEKLFF
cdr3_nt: TGTGCCAGCAGTCCGGGACTACGAAATGAAAAACTGTTTTTT

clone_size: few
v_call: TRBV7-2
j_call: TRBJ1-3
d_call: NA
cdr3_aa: CASSRDVGNTIYF
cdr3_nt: TGTGCCAGCAGCAGGGACGTTGGAAACACCATATATTTT

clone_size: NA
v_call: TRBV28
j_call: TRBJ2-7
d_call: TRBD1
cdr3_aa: CASSLAGQASYEQYF
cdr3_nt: TGTGCCAGCAGTTTAGCCGGACAGGCTTCCTACGAGCAGTACTTC

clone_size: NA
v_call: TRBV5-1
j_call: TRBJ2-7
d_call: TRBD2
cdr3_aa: CASSLDVVTSGEQYF
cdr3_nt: TGCGCCAGCAGCTTGGATGTCGTGACTAGCGGCGAGCAGTACTTC

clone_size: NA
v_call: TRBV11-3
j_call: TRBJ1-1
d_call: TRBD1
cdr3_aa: CASSLGRGQGSTEAFF
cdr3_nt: TGTGCCAGCAGCTTAGGCCGAGGACAGGGGAGCACTGAAGCTTTCTTT

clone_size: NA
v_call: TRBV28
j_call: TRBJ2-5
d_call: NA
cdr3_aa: CASRKPQGFYQETQYF
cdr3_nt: TGTGCCAGCAGGAAGCCGCAGGGGTTTTACCAAGAGACCCAGTACTTC

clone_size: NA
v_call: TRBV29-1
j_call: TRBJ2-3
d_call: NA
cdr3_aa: CSVGPSGADTQYF
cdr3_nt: TGCAGCGTAGGACCCTCAGGGGCAGATACGCAGTATTTT

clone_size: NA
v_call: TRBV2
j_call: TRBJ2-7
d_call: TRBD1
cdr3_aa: CASSVGQGDHYEQYF
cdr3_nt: TGTGCCAGCAGTGTCGGACAGGGAGATCACTACGAGCAGTACTTC

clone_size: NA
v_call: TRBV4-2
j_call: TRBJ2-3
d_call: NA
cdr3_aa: CASSQDLPQEDTQYF
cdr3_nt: TGTGCCAGCAGCCAAGATCTTCCCCAGGAAGATACGCAGTATTTT

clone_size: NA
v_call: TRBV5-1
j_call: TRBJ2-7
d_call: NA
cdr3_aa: CASSEEVQRYEQYF
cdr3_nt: TGCGCCAGCAGCGAAGAAGTACAGCGTTACGAGCAGTACTTC

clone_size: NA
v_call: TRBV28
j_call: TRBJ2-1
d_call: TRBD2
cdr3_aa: CASVYRGRGLAGYNEQFF
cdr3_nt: TGTGCCAGCGTGTACAGGGGACGCGGACTAGCGGGATACAATGAGCAGTTCTTC